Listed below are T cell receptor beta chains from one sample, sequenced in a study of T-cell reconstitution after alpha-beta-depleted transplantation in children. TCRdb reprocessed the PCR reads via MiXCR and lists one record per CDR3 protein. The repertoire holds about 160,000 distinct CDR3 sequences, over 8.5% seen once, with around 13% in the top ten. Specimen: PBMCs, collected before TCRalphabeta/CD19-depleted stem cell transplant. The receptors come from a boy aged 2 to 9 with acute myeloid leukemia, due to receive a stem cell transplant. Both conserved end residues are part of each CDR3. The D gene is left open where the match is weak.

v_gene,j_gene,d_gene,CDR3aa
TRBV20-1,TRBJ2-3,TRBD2,CSASPSGGLDTQYF
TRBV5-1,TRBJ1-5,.,CASSLGGDSNQPQHF
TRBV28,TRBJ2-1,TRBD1,CASRIRDRGGNEQFF
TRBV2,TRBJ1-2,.,CASSESGSTYGYTF
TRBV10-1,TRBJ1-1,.,CASSPRGKNTEAFF
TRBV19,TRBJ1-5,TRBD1,CASMTPGQAVQPQRF
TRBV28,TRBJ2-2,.,CASSPHMMQGHTGELFF
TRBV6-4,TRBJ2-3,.,CASSDGGVDTQYF
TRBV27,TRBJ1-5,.,CASSLVGNQPQHF
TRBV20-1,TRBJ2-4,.,CSASFQGAKNIQYF
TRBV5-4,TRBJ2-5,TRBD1,CASRASRGHEETQYF
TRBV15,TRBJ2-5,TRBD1,CATSRGGTGQETQYF
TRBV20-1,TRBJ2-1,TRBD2,CSVREGASGVGNEQFF
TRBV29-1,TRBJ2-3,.,CSVPHRATDTQYF
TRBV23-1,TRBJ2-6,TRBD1,CASSQLGDRASSGANVLTF
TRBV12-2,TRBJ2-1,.,CASRLEGDRPRYNEQFF
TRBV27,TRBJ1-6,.,CASSQSPPQGRYSPLHF
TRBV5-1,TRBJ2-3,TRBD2,CASTLLAGGADTQYF
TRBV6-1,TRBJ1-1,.,CASTRTVNTEAFF
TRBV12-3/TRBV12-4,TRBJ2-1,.,CASSWRQGGNEQFF
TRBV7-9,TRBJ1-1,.,CASSYQGFGTEAFF
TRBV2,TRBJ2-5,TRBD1,CASRGQVTETQYF
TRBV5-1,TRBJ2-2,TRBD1,CASSPGQQFTGELFF
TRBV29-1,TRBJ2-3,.,CSVEKGGFTDTQYF
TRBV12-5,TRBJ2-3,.,CASGHTSTDTQYF
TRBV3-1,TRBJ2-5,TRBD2,CATSQDPSGTSGQETQYF
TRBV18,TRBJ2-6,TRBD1,CASSGTGAGANVLTF
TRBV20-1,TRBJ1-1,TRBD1,CSARKTQTGPNTEAFF
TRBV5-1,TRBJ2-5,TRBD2,CASSLTSGPETQYF
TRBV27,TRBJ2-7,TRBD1,CASSTSGTGPYEQYF
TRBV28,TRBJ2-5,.,CASTLGGQETQYF
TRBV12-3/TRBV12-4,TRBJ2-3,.,CASRRSRGSTDTQYF
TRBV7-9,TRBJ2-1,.,CASSFGTENEQFF
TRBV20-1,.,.,CIASVGGRTDTQHF